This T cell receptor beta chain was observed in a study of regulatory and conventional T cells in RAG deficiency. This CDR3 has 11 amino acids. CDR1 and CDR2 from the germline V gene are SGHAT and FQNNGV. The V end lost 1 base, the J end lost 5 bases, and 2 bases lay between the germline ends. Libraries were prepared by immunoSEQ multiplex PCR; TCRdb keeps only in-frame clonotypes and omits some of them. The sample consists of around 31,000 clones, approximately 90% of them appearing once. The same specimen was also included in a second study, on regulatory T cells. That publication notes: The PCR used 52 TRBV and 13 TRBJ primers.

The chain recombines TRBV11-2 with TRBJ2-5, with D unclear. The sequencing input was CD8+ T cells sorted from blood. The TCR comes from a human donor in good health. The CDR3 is CASSLAETQYF. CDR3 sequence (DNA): TGTGCCAGCAGCTTAGCCGAGACCCAGTACTTC.